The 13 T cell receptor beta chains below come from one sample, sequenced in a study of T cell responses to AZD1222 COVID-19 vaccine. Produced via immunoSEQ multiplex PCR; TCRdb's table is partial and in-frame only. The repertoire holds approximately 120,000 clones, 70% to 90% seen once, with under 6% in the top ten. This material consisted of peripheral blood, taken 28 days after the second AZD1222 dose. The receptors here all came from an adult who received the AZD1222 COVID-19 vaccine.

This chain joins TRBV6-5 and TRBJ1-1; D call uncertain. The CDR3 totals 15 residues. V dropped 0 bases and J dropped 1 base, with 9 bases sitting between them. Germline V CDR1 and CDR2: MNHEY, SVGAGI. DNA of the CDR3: TGTGCCAGCAGTTACTCGGCAGCCACGAACACTGAAGCTTTCTTT. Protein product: CASSYSAATNTEAFF.

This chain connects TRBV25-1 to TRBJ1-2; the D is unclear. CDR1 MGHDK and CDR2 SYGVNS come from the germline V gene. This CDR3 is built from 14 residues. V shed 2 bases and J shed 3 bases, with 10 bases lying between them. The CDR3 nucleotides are TGTGCCAGCAGTGAAGATGGTAATCACTATGGCTACACCTTC. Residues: CASSEDGNHYGYTF.

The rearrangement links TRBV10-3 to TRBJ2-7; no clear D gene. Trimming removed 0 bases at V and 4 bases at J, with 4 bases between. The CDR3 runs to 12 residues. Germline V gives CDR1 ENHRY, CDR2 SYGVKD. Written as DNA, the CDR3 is TGTGCCATCAGTGAGTCGGGGTACGAGCAGTACTTC. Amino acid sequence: CAISESGYEQYF.

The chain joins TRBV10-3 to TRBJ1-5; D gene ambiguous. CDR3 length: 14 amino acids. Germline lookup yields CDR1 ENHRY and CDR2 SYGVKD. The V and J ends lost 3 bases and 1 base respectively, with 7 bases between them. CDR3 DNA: TGTGCCATCAGTGATCTTGGGAGCAATCAGCCCCAGCATTTT. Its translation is CAISDLGSNQPQHF.

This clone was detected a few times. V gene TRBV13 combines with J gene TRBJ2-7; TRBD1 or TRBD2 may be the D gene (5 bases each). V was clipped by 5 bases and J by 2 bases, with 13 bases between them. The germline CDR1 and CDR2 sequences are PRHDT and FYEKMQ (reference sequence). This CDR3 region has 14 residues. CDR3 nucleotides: TGTGCCAGCAGCACCTGGGACGGAACCTACGAGCAGTACTTC. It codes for CASSTWDGTYEQYF.

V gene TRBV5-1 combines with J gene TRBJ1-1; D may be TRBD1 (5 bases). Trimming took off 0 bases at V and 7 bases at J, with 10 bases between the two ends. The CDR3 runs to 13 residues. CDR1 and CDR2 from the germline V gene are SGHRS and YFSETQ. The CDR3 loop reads CASSLGTGGEAFF. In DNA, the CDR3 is TGCGCCAGCAGCTTGGGGACCGGGGGTGAAGCTTTCTTT.

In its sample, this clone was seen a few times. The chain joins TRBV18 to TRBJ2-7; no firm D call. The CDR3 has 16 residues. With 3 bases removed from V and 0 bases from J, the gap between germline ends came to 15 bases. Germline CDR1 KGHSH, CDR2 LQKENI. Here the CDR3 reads CASSPVHDSSSYEQYF. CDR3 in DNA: TGTGCCAGCTCACCCGTGCACGATTCCAGCTCCTACGAGCAGTACTTC.

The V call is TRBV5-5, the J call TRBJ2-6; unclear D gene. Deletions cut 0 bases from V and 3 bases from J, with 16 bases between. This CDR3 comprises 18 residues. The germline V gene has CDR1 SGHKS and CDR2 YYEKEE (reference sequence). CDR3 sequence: CASSLVRGVLSGANVLTF. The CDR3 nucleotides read TGTGCCAGCAGCTTGGTTCGTGGCGTTTTGAGTGGGGCCAACGTCCTGACTTTC.

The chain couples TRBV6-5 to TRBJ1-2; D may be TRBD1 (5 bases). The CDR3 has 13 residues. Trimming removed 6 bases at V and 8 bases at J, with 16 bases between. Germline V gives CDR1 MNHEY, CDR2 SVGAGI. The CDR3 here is CASSKGQGGGYTF. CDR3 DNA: TGTGCCAGCAGCAAGGGGCAGGGTGGGGGCTACACCTTC.

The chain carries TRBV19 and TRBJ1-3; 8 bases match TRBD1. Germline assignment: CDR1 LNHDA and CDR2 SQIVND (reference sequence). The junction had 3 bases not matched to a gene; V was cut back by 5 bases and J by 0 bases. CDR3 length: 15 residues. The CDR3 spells CASSSGQASGNTIYF. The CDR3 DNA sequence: TGTGCCAGTAGTTCGGGACAGGCCTCTGGAAACACCATATATTTT.

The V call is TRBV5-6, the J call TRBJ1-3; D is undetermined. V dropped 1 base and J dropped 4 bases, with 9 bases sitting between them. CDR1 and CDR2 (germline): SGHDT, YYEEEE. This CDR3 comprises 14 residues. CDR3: CASSLLTGGNTIYF. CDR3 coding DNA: TGTGCCAGCAGCTTGTTGACGGGCGGAAACACCATATATTTT.

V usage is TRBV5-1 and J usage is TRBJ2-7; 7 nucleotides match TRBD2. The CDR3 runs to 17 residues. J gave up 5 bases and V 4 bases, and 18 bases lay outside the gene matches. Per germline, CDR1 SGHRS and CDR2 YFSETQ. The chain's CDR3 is CASSPREGTRRVDEQYF. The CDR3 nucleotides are TGCGCCAGCAGCCCTAGGGAGGGGACCCGCAGAGTGGACGAGCAGTACTTC.

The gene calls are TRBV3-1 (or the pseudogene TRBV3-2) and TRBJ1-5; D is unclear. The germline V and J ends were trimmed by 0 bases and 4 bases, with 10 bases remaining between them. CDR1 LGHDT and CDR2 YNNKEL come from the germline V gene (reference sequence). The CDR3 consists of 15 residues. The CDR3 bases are TGTGCCAGCAGCCAAGATACGACACCTAATCAGCCCCAGCATTTT. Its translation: CASSQDTTPNQPQHF.